The T cell receptor (beta chain) under discussion was sequenced for a study of PD-L1 blockade in urothelial cancer (TCRdb year 2017). Study-wide context: All patients started therapy in about 2014 and received atezolizumab 1,200 mg intravenously every 3 weeks. About 85% of the roughly 29 patients were males with bladder-origin urothelial cancer, and about 60% of the 29 reported a prior smoking history. Patients had an ECOG performance status of 0 or 1 and had received between 0 and 3 prior chemotherapy regimens. Blood samples were analyzed at 3 weeks after treatment start (second dose) and at 6 weeks after treatment start. Blood samples yielded a median of around 130,000 T cells and more than 80,000 unique TCRs, with median clonality 0.080. The study was an exploratory multi-omic analysis of somatic, immune and clinical correlates of response to PD-L1 blockade with atezolizumab in urothelial cancer. TCR sequencing covered pretreatment tumor samples and matched, serially collected peripheral blood taken before and after atezolizumab treatment. Durable clinical benefit was defined as a progression-free survival longer than 6 months, and TCR features were additionally tested against progression-free survival and overall survival. In the same patients, whole exome sequencing and RNA sequencing of pretreatment tumors were performed in addition to TCR sequencing. Durable clinical benefit was achieved by nine patients but not by the remaining 20. Pretreatment blood TCR-seq was available for under 35 patients, at least one posttreatment blood collection was obtained for approximately 24 patients, and tumor TCR-seq was available for approximately 24 patients.

V is pruned by 4 bases and J by 3 bases, leaving 6 bases of the junction without a gene match. The germline V gene sets CDR1 to SNHLY and CDR2 to FYNNEI. From the cysteine through the phenylalanine, the CDR3 covers 15 amino acids. Here the CDR3 DNA is all that survives: 45 bases in frame from base 1. As for this clone: Its antigen specificity is not known. Base qualities are not at hand, and no much larger clone is one base apart.

Study-level results and caveats: At 3 weeks after the start of treatment, tumor-associated TCR clones in peripheral blood had expanded more in patients with durable benefit (n of about 20, p = 0.022). Small sample size (n of about 29) and many exploratory analyses mean the results are intended to be hypothesis-generating. Improved progression-free and overall survival was associated with having pretreatment peripheral blood TCR clonality below the median.

The sample's time point label, in plain terms: pretreatment peripheral blood. A total of 29 patients with locally advanced or metastatic urothelial carcinoma, treated at Memorial Sloan Kettering on a trial protocol, made up the cohort. Peripheral blood mononuclear cells were collected pretreatment and during treatment, with between 1 and 8 total time points per patient. The Qiagen DNeasy Blood extraction kit was used to purify genomic DNA from total PBMCs and from tumor samples. PBMCs were collected pretreatment and during treatment, and were isolated and stored as previously described. Each PCR received spiked-in synthetic TCR analog templates so that absolute template abundance could be estimated from read counts. The immunoSEQ assay was used to amplify TCRbeta CDR3 regions from genomic DNA with bias-controlled V and J gene primers. Sequencing of rearranged TCRbeta segments was performed at approximately 20X coverage. In the source study's methods: Sequencing errors were corrected by clustering and CDR3s were annotated against IMGT to assign V, D and J genes. Only productive TCRbeta rearrangements were used in downstream analyses, excluding out-of-frame or stop-codon sequences. Clonality was calculated as one minus the Shannon entropy normalized by the log of the number of unique productive sequences. Clones differing between time points or between blood and tumor were identified by Fisher's exact test with Benjamini-Hochberg correction at adjusted p below 0.01. TCRdb obtained this table from immuneACCESS and retained in-frame rearrangements with V and J assigned. These tables miss some clones; where compared with another copy, unresolved V genes account for less than half of the shortfall, and the remainder is unexplained. That table gives V, J and clone size, and the DNA gave D and trimming. The sample table holds approximately 41,000 clones, of which approximately 80% were seen once. Of the sample, roughly 15% is held by the ten largest clones.

The sequencing here drew on PBMCs, taken around atezolizumab (anti-PD-L1) treatment. The clonotype comes from a man older than 75 with urothelial cancer. The V gene is TRBV2 and the J gene is TRBJ2-3; the central 8 bases match TRBD2. The CDR3 reads CASSALTSGTDTQYF. The sequence in DNA is TGTGCCAGCAGTGCATTAACTAGCGGTACAGATACGCAGTATTTT.